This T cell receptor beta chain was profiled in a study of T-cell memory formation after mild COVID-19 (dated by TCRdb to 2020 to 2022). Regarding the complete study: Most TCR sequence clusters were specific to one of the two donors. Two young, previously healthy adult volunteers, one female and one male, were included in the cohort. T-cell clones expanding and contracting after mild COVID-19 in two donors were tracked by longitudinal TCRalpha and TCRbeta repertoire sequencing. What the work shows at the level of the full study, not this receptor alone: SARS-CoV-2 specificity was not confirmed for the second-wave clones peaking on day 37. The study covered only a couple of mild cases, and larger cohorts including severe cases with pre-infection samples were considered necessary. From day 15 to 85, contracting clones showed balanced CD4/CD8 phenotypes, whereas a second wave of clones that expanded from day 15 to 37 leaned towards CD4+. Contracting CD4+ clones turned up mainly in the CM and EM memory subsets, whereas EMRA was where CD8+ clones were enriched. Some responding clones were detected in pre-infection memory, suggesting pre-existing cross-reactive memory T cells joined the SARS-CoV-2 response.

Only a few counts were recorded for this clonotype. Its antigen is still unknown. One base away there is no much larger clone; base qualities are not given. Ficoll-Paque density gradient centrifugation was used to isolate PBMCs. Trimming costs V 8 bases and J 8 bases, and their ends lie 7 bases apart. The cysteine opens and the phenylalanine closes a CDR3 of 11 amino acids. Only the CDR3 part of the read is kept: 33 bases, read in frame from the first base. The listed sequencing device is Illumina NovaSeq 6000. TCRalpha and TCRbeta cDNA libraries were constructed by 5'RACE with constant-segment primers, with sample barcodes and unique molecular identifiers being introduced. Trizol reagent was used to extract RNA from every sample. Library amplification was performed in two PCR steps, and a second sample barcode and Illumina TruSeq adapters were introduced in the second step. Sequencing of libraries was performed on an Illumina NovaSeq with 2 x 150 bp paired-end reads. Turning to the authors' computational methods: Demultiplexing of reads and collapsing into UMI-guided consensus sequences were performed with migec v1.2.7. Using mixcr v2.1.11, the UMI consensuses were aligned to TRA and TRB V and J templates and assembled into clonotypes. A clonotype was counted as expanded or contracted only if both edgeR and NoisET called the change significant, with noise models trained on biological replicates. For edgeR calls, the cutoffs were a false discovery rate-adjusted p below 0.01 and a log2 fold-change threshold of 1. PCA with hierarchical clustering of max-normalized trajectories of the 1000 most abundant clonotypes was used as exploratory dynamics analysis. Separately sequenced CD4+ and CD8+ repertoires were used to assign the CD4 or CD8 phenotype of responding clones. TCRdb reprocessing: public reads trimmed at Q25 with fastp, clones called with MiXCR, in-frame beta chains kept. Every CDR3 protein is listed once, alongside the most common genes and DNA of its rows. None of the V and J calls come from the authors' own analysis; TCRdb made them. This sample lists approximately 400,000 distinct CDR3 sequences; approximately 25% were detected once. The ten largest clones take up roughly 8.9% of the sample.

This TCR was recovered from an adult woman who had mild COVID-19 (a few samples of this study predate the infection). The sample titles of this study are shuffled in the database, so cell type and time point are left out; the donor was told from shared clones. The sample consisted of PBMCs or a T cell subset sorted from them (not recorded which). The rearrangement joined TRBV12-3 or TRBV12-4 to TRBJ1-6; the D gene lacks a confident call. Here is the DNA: TGTGCCAGCGGGAGGGATTCACCCCTCCACTTT. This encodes CASGRDSPLHF.